This T cell receptor beta chain was sequenced during a study of blood T cell repertoires in COVID-19. Turning to the study itself: The origin of the acute and convalescent COVID-19 samples was the United States, Italy and Spain. From T cells, B-cell-depleted T cells, or PBMCs came the material, which was cDNA or gDNA.

The CDR3 sequence is 17 residues long. The V and J ends lost 3 bases and 2 bases, in that order; junction bases with no gene match: 11. The V gene's germline CDR1 is LNHDA and CDR2 SQIVND (reference sequence). A remark on this clone: This sample also contains other DNA sequences that code for the same CDR3.

Sequencing was performed with immunoSEQ multiplex PCR; in TCRdb, only in-frame clones are kept and a portion is missing. The table includes 20,000 to 30,000 clones, about 83% detected once. The V call is TRBV19, the J call TRBJ2-7; 9 nucleotides match TRBD2. Sequenced input: peripheral blood. This clonotype was obtained from a human donor with active COVID-19. The donor label of this sample is uncertain. The CDR3 loop reads CASSIALGTSTTYEQYF. The CDR3 DNA reads TGTGCCAGTAGTATTGCTCTCGGGACTAGCACCACCTACGAGCAGTACTTC.